These 4 T cell receptor beta chains were all obtained from the same sample, sequenced in a study of blood T cell repertoires in COVID-19. TCRdb's copy holds only in-frame clones and misses some; the assay was immunoSEQ multiplex PCR. The sample has about 200,000 clones; 94% are singletons. What was sequenced was peripheral blood. The receptors stem from a man in his thirties or forties with COVID-19, enrolled during active disease.

The CDR3 protein is CASSQGGNGSPLHF. DNA of the CDR3: TGTGCCAGCAGCCAAGGAGGGAATGGTTCACCCCTCCACTTT. The chain is built from TRBV14 and TRBJ1-6; no definite D call. The CDR3 is 14 amino acids. Germline V gives CDR1 SGHDN, CDR2 FVKESK. V gave up 1 base and J gave up 9 bases, with 10 bases separating them.

This clone was found once. The chain is built from TRBV4-1 and TRBJ1-1; no definite D call. Trimming removed 3 bases from V and 2 bases from J, with 7 bases in between. This CDR3 has 13 residues. In germline, CDR1 is MGHRA, CDR2 YSYEKL. CDR3 nucleotide sequence: TGCGCCAGCAGCCAGACACCCAACACTGAAGCTTTCTTT. Its translation is CASSQTPNTEAFF.

The rearrangement uses TRBV9 and TRBJ2-2; D perhaps matches TRBD1 (6 bases). V lost 0 bases and J 4 bases, leaving 13 bases between the germline ends. Germline CDR1 is SGDLS and CDR2 is YYNGEE. CDR3 size: 16 residues. Here the CDR3 reads CASSVVQGRATGELFF. CDR3 coding DNA: TGTGCCAGCAGCGTAGTACAGGGCAGGGCCACCGGGGAGCTGTTTTTT.

The gene calls are TRBV5-1 and TRBJ1-2, with TRBD1 identical over 7 bases. Germline V CDR1 and CDR2: SGHRS, YFSETQ. The ends lost 7 bases at V and 4 bases at J; junction bases unmatched: 4. The CDR3 loop spans 12 amino acids. The CDR3 DNA reads as TGCGCCAGCCGGGACAGCTCCTATGGCTACACCTTC. This codes for CASRDSSYGYTF.